A selection of T cell receptor beta chains follows, all from one sample in a study of human T cells and chemical hapten exposure. Each CDR3 protein gets one entry after TCRdb re-called the RACE reads with MiXCR. The sample consists of 49,000 or so distinct CDR3 sequences, almost 4.5% of them appearing once. Sequencing was performed on whole blood. These receptors all come from a human donor in good health. Some clones in this sample may be carry-over from other donors' samples. The CDR3 runs from the conserved cysteine through the conserved F or W. A D gene is named only where the DNA matches it firmly. Clone sizes are given selectively: once, few, many, or a class where the clone is expanded.

cdr3_nt,cdr3_aa,j_call,clone_size,v_call,cdr3_length,d_call
TGTGCCAGCAGGGGGAGCGGGCTCTCAGATACGCAGTATTTT,CASRGSGLSDTQYF,TRBJ2-3,-,TRBV6-5,14,-
TGTGCCAGCAGTTTGAACACCGGGGAGCTGTTTTTT,CASSLNTGELFF,TRBJ2-2,many,TRBV27,12,-
TGTGCCAGCAGCCAAGATTCCATTTTTGAGCAGTTCTTC,CASSQDSIFEQFF,TRBJ2-1,many,TRBV3-1,13,-
TGTGCCAGCAGCTTCACTTACAGGGGTGAGCCTGAAGCTTTCTTT,CASSFTYRGEPEAFF,TRBJ1-1,many,TRBV9,15,TRBD1
TGTGCCAGCAGTCCATGGACAGGGGCCACAGATACGCAGTATTTT,CASSPWTGATDTQYF,TRBJ2-3,few,TRBV6-5,15,TRBD1
TGTGCCAGCAGCTTGAGGAACACGAACACTGAAGCTTTCTTT,CASSLRNTNTEAFF,TRBJ1-1,many,TRBV5-5,14,-
TGCAGTGCTGTTTACCGGGCTGGCACTGAAGCTTTCTTT,CSAVYRAGTEAFF,TRBJ1-1,medium-sized,TRBV20-1,13,-
TGTGCCAGCAGTTTAAGGGAAGAGACCCAGTACTTC,CASSLREETQYF,TRBJ2-5,many,TRBV28,12,-
TGTGCCATCAGTGGGGGACTAGCGGGAAACGAGCAGTACTTC,CAISGGLAGNEQYF,TRBJ2-7,few,TRBV10-3,14,TRBD2
TGCGCCAGCAGCCAAGTCCTCGCGGGAGTTTGGACAGATACGCAGTATTTT,CASSQVLAGVWTDTQYF,TRBJ2-3,many,TRBV4-1,17,TRBD2
TGTGCCACCAGTGATCCGAGAGGGATCCATACGCAGTATTTT,CATSDPRGIHTQYF,TRBJ2-3,-,TRBV24-1,14,-
TGTGCCAGTAGCTCGAAGGGCCTTCTGCAGCCCCAGCATTTT,CASSSKGLLQPQHF,TRBJ1-5,-,TRBV19,14,-
TGTGCCAGCAGCTTAGGAACAGGGGTTAACACCGGGGAGCTGTTTTTT,CASSLGTGVNTGELFF,TRBJ2-2,few,TRBV7-8,16,TRBD1
TGTGCCAGCAGCTTGAGGGGGTGGGGACTAGACTCCTACGAGCAGTACTTC,CASSLRGWGLDSYEQYF,TRBJ2-7,many,TRBV5-4,17,TRBD2
TGTGCCATCAGTGAGACAGGGGGGAGCAATCAGCCCCAGCATTTT,CAISETGGSNQPQHF,TRBJ1-5,many,TRBV10-3,15,TRBD1
TGTGCCAGCAGCCCAGGATTGGGGGGTGGCTACACCTTC,CASSPGLGGGYTF,TRBJ1-2,few,TRBV11-2,13,-
TGCGCCAGCAGCTTGGCCACTAGCGGCCTTCAAGAGACCCAGTACTTC,CASSLATSGLQETQYF,TRBJ2-5,few,TRBV5-1,16,TRBD2
TGTGCCAGCAGCGACCCCCTAGCGGGGGGGCGGGAGCAAGAGACCCAGTACTTC,CASSDPLAGGREQETQYF,TRBJ2-5,many,TRBV9,18,TRBD2
TGTGCCAGCAGATTACAGGGGGCGGGTGACAATGAGCAGTTCTTC,CASRLQGAGDNEQFF,TRBJ2-1,-,TRBV28,15,TRBD1
TGCAGTGCTAGAGATCGGGAGAACTATGGCTACACCTTC,CSARDRENYGYTF,TRBJ1-2,many,TRBV20-1,13,-
TGTGCCAGCGAACGAGGACTAGCGGGAGCAGATTTGTACTTC,CASERGLAGADLYF,TRBJ2-7,many,TRBV6-1,14,TRBD2
TGCGCCAGCAGTGAGTCGATTGGTAGGGGACCAGATACGCAGTATTTT,CASSESIGRGPDTQYF,TRBJ2-3,many,TRBV10-1,16,-
TGTGCTAGTGGCCCAACTAGCGGGGCGCAGTATTTT,CASGPTSGAQYF,TRBJ2-3,many,TRBV12-5,12,TRBD2
TGTGCCAGCAGCTTAGATGGGGCGGGACAGTACTTC,CASSLDGAGQYF,TRBJ2-7,many,TRBV11-2,12,-
TGTGCCAGCAGCCAGAGAGCCACTAGGGGCCATTCCTACGAGCAGTACTTC,CASSQRATRGHSYEQYF,TRBJ2-7,few,TRBV3-1,17,-
TGCGCCAGCAGCGGGGCGGGACCCACAGATACGCAGTATTTT,CASSGAGPTDTQYF,TRBJ2-3,many,TRBV5-1,14,-
TGCAGCGTTACACAGCGCTATGGCTACACCTTC,CSVTQRYGYTF,TRBJ1-2,few,TRBV29-1,11,-
TGTGCCAGCAGTTTCAACACGGGCAACTATGGCTACACCTTC,CASSFNTGNYGYTF,TRBJ1-2,many,TRBV28,14,-
TGTGCCAGCAGTCAAGGTCCGAATAAGGGTGAGCAGTTCTTC,CASSQGPNKGEQFF,TRBJ2-1,many,TRBV3-1,14,-
TGCGCCAGCAGCTTGGGGACTAGCGGGAGGCTCCAAAAGACCCAGTACTTC,CASSLGTSGRLQKTQYF,TRBJ2-5,many,TRBV5-1,17,TRBD2
TGCAGCGTTGCCAATCGGGACCTTTCGTGGAACACTGAAGCTTTCTTT,CSVANRDLSWNTEAFF,TRBJ1-1,many,TRBV29-1,16,-
TGCAGTGCTGGGGGTAGTCGTCGCTCCTACAATGAGCAGTTCTTC,CSAGGSRRSYNEQFF,TRBJ2-1,-,TRBV20-1,15,-
TGTGCCAGCTCACCACTAACCGATGAGCAGTTCTTC,CASSPLTDEQFF,TRBJ2-1,many,TRBV18,12,-
TGTGCCAGCAGTTACTCGAATTTTTGGGGCGTGGGCTATGGCTACACCTTC,CASSYSNFWGVGYGYTF,TRBJ1-2,-,TRBV6-5,17,-
TGTGCCAGCAGCCCCCAAGGGCGGCCCGAGATAGATACGCAGTATTTT,CASSPQGRPEIDTQYF,TRBJ2-3,few,TRBV9,16,-
TGCAGCGTTGGGACCTATAACTCTGGCTATGGCTACACCTTC,CSVGTYNSGYGYTF,TRBJ1-2,many,TRBV29-1,14,-
TGTGCCAGCAGTTTATCGGGGCCGCTGGGACAGATGGATAGCTCCTACGAGCAGTACTTC,CASSLSGPLGQMDSSYEQYF,TRBJ2-7,few,TRBV27,20,TRBD1
TGTGCCAGCAGTGAACCTAGCGGGAGGCATTACAATGAGCAGTTCTTC,CASSEPSGRHYNEQFF,TRBJ2-1,many,TRBV25-1,16,TRBD2
TGTGCCAGCAGGCGGGAGCAAGGGGCCCCCACAGATACGCAGTATTTT,CASRREQGAPTDTQYF,TRBJ2-3,-,TRBV2,16,TRBD2
TGTGCCAGTAGTACAGGGGGCGAGCAGTACTTC,CASSTGGEQYF,TRBJ2-7,few,TRBV19,11,TRBD1
TGTGCCAGCACCGGGGGTGGGGGGATTCTCTCCTACGAGCAGTACTTC,CASTGGGGILSYEQYF,TRBJ2-7,-,TRBV28,16,-
TGCGCCAGCAGGCCCACTAGCGTCCCCACAGATACGCAGTATTTT,CASRPTSVPTDTQYF,TRBJ2-3,many,TRBV5-1,15,TRBD2
TGTGCCACCAGTGATTTGACCGCAAGGGACGGGGAGCTGTTTTTT,CATSDLTARDGELFF,TRBJ2-2,many,TRBV24-1,15,-
TGTGCCAGCAGCGCTGACAGGGGGAGGGCTCAGCCCCAGCATTTT,CASSADRGRAQPQHF,TRBJ1-5,few,TRBV5-4,15,TRBD1
TGCGCCAGCAGCCCCAAGGCTACAGGGGGCACAGATACGCAGTATTTT,CASSPKATGGTDTQYF,TRBJ2-3,many,TRBV4-1,16,TRBD1
TGTGCCAGCAGCCAAAGGACTAAGCATACGCAGTATTTT,CASSQRTKHTQYF,TRBJ2-3,many,TRBV6-5,13,-
TGTGCCAGCAGCTTAGGACAACGTGGCGCCGGGGAGCTGTTTTTT,CASSLGQRGAGELFF,TRBJ2-2,many,TRBV7-9,15,-
TGTGCCAGCAGCTTTCCGGGGCTTGGCGCTGAAGCTTTCTTT,CASSFPGLGAEAFF,TRBJ1-1,-,TRBV5-6,14,-
TGTGCCAGCAGTCCCCCGGGGGGCTCGGATGGCTACACCTTC,CASSPPGGSDGYTF,TRBJ1-2,-,TRBV28,14,-
TGTGCCAGCAGTGCGTTCGCGGACGAGCAGTACTTC,CASSAFADEQYF,TRBJ2-7,many,TRBV27,12,-
TGTGCCAGCAGCTTAGCGGGGAAGCTCGAGCAGTACTTC,CASSLAGKLEQYF,TRBJ2-7,many,TRBV11-2,13,-
TGTGCCAGCTCACCACAGCCGGGAGAAGCTTTCTTT,CASSPQPGEAFF,TRBJ1-1,many,TRBV18,12,-
TGTGCCAGCAGCCAGGGACAGGGGAAGGCCGGGGAGCTGTTTTTT,CASSQGQGKAGELFF,TRBJ2-2,-,TRBV3-1,15,TRBD1
TGTGCCTGGAGTACCCAACGCACAGATACGCAGTATTTT,CAWSTQRTDTQYF,TRBJ2-3,many,TRBV30,13,-
TGTGCCAGCAGCTACAACCCCAGGGGGGCGAAAACTGAAGCTTTCTTT,CASSYNPRGAKTEAFF,TRBJ1-1,many,TRBV7-6,16,TRBD1